These T cell receptor beta chains were read from a single sample in a study of shared clonotypes between healthy human individuals. Measured with immunoSEQ multiplex PCR; TCRdb has only the in-frame clones, and not every one. The sample lists about 2.2 million clones; roughly 91% were seen once. Sequences were obtained from naive CD8+ T cells from PBMCs. The receptors here all came from a man between 18 and 29 years old in good health. Some clones in this sample may be carry-over from other donors' samples. Each CDR3 is given with its conserved first and last residue. The order of the fields is V gene, J gene, CDR3 protein.

>TRBV19|TRBJ2-1
CASSISGSSYNEQFF
>TRBV7-9|TRBJ2-5
CASSSPRDQETQYF
>TRBV27|TRBJ2-7
CASSLRVDYEQYF
>TRBV10-2|TRBJ2-3
CASSRDRISDTQYF
>TRBV11-1|TRBJ1-1
CASSLSGIQEAFF
>TRBV27|TRBJ2-7
CASSPRTGYYEQYF
>TRBV7-3|TRBJ2-5
CASSDREETQYF
>TRBV19|TRBJ2-1
CASSYGLAYNEQFF
>TRBV11-2|TRBJ1-1
CASSLSLNTEAFF
>TRBV7-2|TRBJ2-1
CASSLGLAGYEQFF
>TRBV6-6|TRBJ2-5
CASSPHQETQYF
>TRBV27|TRBJ2-7
CASSFSSGQETYEQYF
>TRBV7-6|TRBJ2-1
CASSSDRVGEQFF
>TRBV6-1|TRBJ1-2
CASSIPSGYYGYTF
>TRBV6-1|TRBJ2-7
CASSEQHNRIAGGPYEQYF
>TRBV7-9|TRBJ2-7
CASSYTGTGEYEQYF
>TRBV5-5|TRBJ2-7
CASSLKTSRGIDYEQYF
>TRBV5-4|TRBJ2-7
CASSFRDRGITQQYF
>TRBV7-6|TRBJ2-1
CASSQRDSYNEQFF
>TRBV5-6|TRBJ1-3
CASSLGGSSGNTIYF
>TRBV7-9|TRBJ2-3
CASSLSRRSGLQDTQYF
>TRBV27|TRBJ2-3
CASSFTDGGTDTQYF
>TRBV4-2|TRBJ2-7
CASSDAQGPYEQYF
>TRBV27|TRBJ2-1
CASSLPTSGIYEQFF
>TRBV6-5|TRBJ1-2
CASSRQGYGYTF
>TRBV27|TRBJ2-1
CASSWLYGPNEQFF
>TRBV19|TRBJ2-3
CASSIAPGDTQYF
>TRBV18|TRBJ2-2
CASRDEGYTGELFF
>TRBV25-1|TRBJ2-7
CASRPVGAYEQYF
>TRBV4-1|TRBJ2-1
CASSQGQGASYNEQFF
>TRBV7-3|TRBJ2-1
CASSRGLAGGPLTDEQFF
>TRBV5-6|TRBJ1-2
CATGVGGGRNYGYTF
>TRBV4-2|TRBJ1-5
CASSLGPLSNQPQHF
>TRBV6-1|TRBJ1-1
CASSEGGLGHGTEAFF
>TRBV7-8|TRBJ2-7
CASSSDLPDEQYF
>TRBV6-5|TRBJ2-3
CASKPTVRDTQYF
>TRBV10-3|TRBJ2-1
CAISDGFNEQFF
>TRBV27|TRBJ2-7
CASSLSWGFHEQYF
>TRBV27|TRBJ1-5
CASSLSTGAPQHF
>TRBV27|TRBJ2-7
CASRQQGAPYEQYF
>TRBV29-1|TRBJ2-2
CSAWRDTGELFF
>TRBV13|TRBJ2-1
CASSLAEGEQFF
>TRBV5-1|TRBJ1-1
CASSLVGGLNTEAFF
>TRBV30|TRBJ1-1
CAWRPGGVLLNTEAFF
>TRBV5-8|TRBJ2-7
CASSSQHGRSYEQYF
>TRBV19|TRBJ2-1
CASSSATLTLYNEQFF
>TRBV9|TRBJ2-4
CASSAGGALAKNIQYF
>TRBV30|TRBJ2-7
CAWSPGLAGVGPYF
>TRBV28|TRBJ2-7
CASSRVASTGGREQYF
>TRBV7-9|TRBJ2-3
CASSRLAGRTDTQYF
>TRBV9|TRBJ2-7
CASSPNPTDRYEQYF
>TRBV19|TRBJ1-1
CASSPHRGLLNTEAFF
>TRBV5-4|TRBJ1-1
CASSPVGGYSVNTEAFF
>TRBV10-3|TRBJ2-5
CAISESSIGERETQYF
>TRBV5-1|TRBJ2-1
CASRGTSKVGEQFF